This is a list of T cell receptor beta chains from one sample in a study of blood T cells in healthy people across ages. TCRdb passed the 5' RACE reads through MiXCR, listing each CDR3 protein once. The sample carries 910,000 or so distinct CDR3 sequences, 51% recorded once. Sequenced input: blood. These receptors all come from an older woman in good health. CDR3s include the opening cysteine and the closing phenylalanine or tryptophan. The order of the fields is V gene, clone size, CDR3 protein. Expanded clones get a size class; other rows say once, few or many, or leave the size out.

TRBV4-2,.,CASSDRREFADNEQFF
TRBV3-1,once,CASSQGSSPYTEAFF
TRBV21-1,.,CASSIRTGPTMDIQYF
TRBV18,.,CAGSPGGRVNTEAFF
TRBV20-1,.,CSAALTNEKLFF
TRBV7-9,few,CASSPRLAGDGADSDTQYF
TRBV7-2,.,CASSPAHRGTDTQYF
TRBV28,.,CASSWPGQGHQPQHF
TRBV7-9,few,CASSFGTSEQYF
TRBV18,.,CASSQGLAGGSNEQFF
TRBV5-1,few,CASSSTVQPDTQYF
TRBV4-2,.,CASSQDPQAVGYTF
TRBV7-2,.,CASSLEGQIHNEQFF
TRBV2,.,CASSSRDRETDTQYF
TRBV28,few,CASTRGSRLPQETQYF
TRBV3-1,.,CASSPRRSNTGELFF
TRBV9,.,CASSLRGTSSNEQFF
TRBV4-1,.,CASSQGQRERETQYF
TRBV29-1,few,CSVEDIIGGKLFF
TRBV4-3,.,CASSQGAGLFNEQYF
TRBV20-1,.,CSAWTGSSTDTQYF
TRBV3-1,.,CASSRTGSEIYNEQFF
TRBV29-1,few,CSVDGDTIQETQYF